A single sample is the source of the 17 T cell receptor beta chains below, sequenced in a study of T cell responses to AZD1222 COVID-19 vaccine. This table comes from immunoSEQ multiplex PCR, and its TCRdb copy is limited to in-frame clones, with some not included. The top ten clones hold roughly 5.1% of a sample with about 150,000 clones, about 86% of them seen once. The sample was peripheral blood, taken 28 days after the second AZD1222 dose. All receptors derive from an adult who received the AZD1222 COVID-19 vaccine.

The chain recombines TRBV18 with TRBJ1-5; weak D call: TRBD1 (6 bases). Germline CDR1 and CDR2: KGHSH and LQKENI. Trimming removed 0 bases from V and 13 bases from J, with 16 bases in between. The CDR3 contains 14 residues. CDR3 amino acids: CASSPPDRNKQQHF. CDR3 coding DNA: TGTGCCAGCTCACCACCGGACAGAAATAAACAGCAGCATTTT. The whole variable domain, remainder taken from reference TRBV18 and TRBJ1-5, is NAGVMQNPRHLVRRRGQEARLRCSPMKGHSHVYWYRQLPEEGLKFMVYLQKENIIDESGMPKERFSAEFPKEGPSILRIQQVVRGDSAAYFCASSPPDRNKQQHFGDGTRLSIL.

The genes are TRBV27 and TRBJ2-7, with 11 bases identical to TRBD2. This CDR3 spans 14 amino acids. The trim removed 6 bases at V and 4 bases at J, leaving 5 bases unmatched. Germline V gene sequence: CDR1 MNHEY, CDR2 SMNVEV (reference sequence). CDR3 sequence (DNA): TGTGCCAGCAGGGCGACTAGCGGGACATACGAGCAGTACTTC. Protein product: CASRATSGTYEQYF.

CDR3 protein: CASHPLGTASYNEQFF. In DNA, the CDR3 is TGTGCCAGCCACCCTCTTGGGACTGCATCCTACAATGAGCAGTTCTTC. The chain links TRBV27 to TRBJ2-1; a weak D match, TRBD2 (6 bases). The CDR3 extends over 16 amino acids. V was trimmed by 8 bases and J by 1 base, leaving 18 bases between them. From germline, CDR1 is MNHEY and CDR2 SMNVEV (reference sequence).

The chain couples TRBV10-3 to TRBJ1-6; TRBD1 is a possible D gene (5 bases). V was trimmed by 11 bases and J by 0 bases, leaving 11 bases between them. Germline CDR1 reads ENHRY; CDR2 reads SYGVKD. The CDR3 length is 14 residues. The CDR3: CAGSDSSYNSPLHF. The CDR3 DNA reads as TGTGCCGGCTCTGACAGCTCCTATAATTCACCCCTCCACTTT.

V gene TRBV6-5 combines with J gene TRBJ2-7, with D possibly TRBD1 on 6 matching bases. Germline CDR1 reads MNHEY; CDR2 reads SVGAGI. This CDR3 has 14 amino acids. V gave up 6 bases and J gave up 2 bases, with 14 bases separating them. CDR3 protein: CASSLTGPPYEQYF. The CDR3 DNA follows: TGTGCCAGCAGCCTCACAGGGCCCCCCTACGAGCAGTACTTC.

The chain recombines TRBV18 with TRBJ2-1; D gene uncertain. The V end lost 3 bases, the J end lost 14 bases, and 38 bases lay between the germline ends. The V gene's germline CDR1 is KGHSH and CDR2 LQKENI. The CDR3 is 20 amino acids. DNA of the CDR3: TGTGCCAGCTCACCTTTAATTCTAAGTCCCCAGAGCTATAACCTCGAAAGGGAGTTCTTC. It translates to CASSPLILSPQSYNLEREFF. Using reference TRBV18 and TRBJ2-1 for the parts outside the CDR3, the full variable domain is NAGVMQNPRHLVRRRGQEARLRCSPMKGHSHVYWYRQLPEEGLKFMVYLQKENIIDESGMPKERFSAEFPKEGPSILRIQQVVRGDSAAYFCASSPLILSPQSYNLEREFFGPGTRLTVL.

This clone was seen a few times. The chain couples TRBV2 to TRBJ2-7, with unresolved D. The CDR3 loop spans 12 amino acids. Germline V lookup: CDR1 SNHLY, CDR2 FYNNEI. The ends were cut back, 6 bases at V and 1 base at J, with 7 bases in the middle. CDR3 amino acids: CASSAQSYEQYF. The CDR3 DNA is TGTGCCAGCAGCGCCCAATCCTACGAGCAGTACTTC.

This sequence joins TRBV10-3 and TRBJ2-7, with 8 positions matching TRBD1. Germline CDR1 reads ENHRY; CDR2 reads SYGVKD. J was trimmed by 5 bases and V by 3 bases; bases with no gene match: 15. The CDR3 covers 17 residues. The CDR3 bases are TGTGCCATCAGTGATATGGACAGGGCGCGGGGACTCCACGAGCAGTACTTC. Encoded protein: CAISDMDRARGLHEQYF.

V gene TRBV19 combines with J gene TRBJ2-7; D ambiguous. The V end was cut by 3 bases, the J end by 0 bases, with 6 bases between. This CDR3 has 13 residues. Germline lookup yields CDR1 LNHDA and CDR2 SQIVND (reference sequence). The CDR3 coding sequence is TGTGCCAGTAGTATCGACACCTCCTACGAGCAGTACTTC. Its protein product is CASSIDTSYEQYF.

The chain combines TRBV18 with TRBJ2-6; D is uncertain. The CDR3 totals 15 residues. CDR1 and CDR2 (germline): KGHSH, LQKENI. V lost 6 bases to trimming and J lost 4 bases, with 13 bases between them. In DNA form, the CDR3 reads TGTGCCAGCTCCCCGACTTACTCCGGGGCCAACGTCCTGACTTTC. Amino acids: CASSPTYSGANVLTF.

This clone appeared a single time. The gene calls are TRBV10-3 and TRBJ2-1, with D possibly being TRBD1 (6 bases). The CDR3 totals 14 residues. V gave up 2 bases and J gave up 4 bases, with 9 bases separating them. CDR1 ENHRY and CDR2 SYGVKD come from the germline V gene. In DNA form, the CDR3 reads TGTGCCATCAGTGAGGACAGGAGATACAATGAGCAGTTCTTC. Translating gives CAISEDRRYNEQFF.

This chain connects TRBV5-1 to TRBJ2-7; no clear D. The V end lost 2 bases, the J end lost 6 bases, and 9 bases lay between the germline ends. Germline V gene sequence: CDR1 SGHRS, CDR2 YFSETQ. The CDR3 length is 12 residues. The CDR3 DNA sequence: TGCGCCAGCAGCTTTGGATCTGCCGAGCAGTACTTC. Protein sequence: CASSFGSAEQYF.

The V and J genes are TRBV5-6 and TRBJ1-4, with 8 positions matching TRBD1. The ends lost 3 bases at V and 8 bases at J; junction bases unmatched: 15. Germline lookup yields CDR1 SGHDT and CDR2 YYEEEE. The CDR3 runs 17 residues. The CDR3 reads CASSSGPGTGEGEKLFF. The CDR3 nucleotides are TGTGCCAGCAGCTCGGGCCCCGGGACAGGAGAAGGAGAAAAACTGTTTTTT.

The J gene is TRBJ2-7, the V gene TRBV12-3 or TRBV12-4; 7 nucleotides agree with TRBD1. The CDR3 runs 12 residues. V gave up 6 bases and J gave up 7 bases; unmatched junction bases: 6. This chain's CDR3 is CASSPGGEEQYF. The CDR3 nucleotides read TGTGCCAGCAGCCCAGGGGGTGAGGAGCAGTACTTC.

The chain recombines TRBV5-4 with TRBJ2-1, with 7 nucleotides matching TRBD1. The CDR3 is made up of 13 amino acids. Germline-derived CDR1 and CDR2 are SGHNT and YYREEE (reference sequence). The V segment lost 0 bases and the J segment 9 bases; nucleotides outside the gene matches: 3. The CDR3 DNA reads TGTGCCAGCAGCTTGGAGGGACAGAGTGAGCAGTTCTTC. It encodes CASSLEGQSEQFF.

The table lists this clone with a count of one. V and J are TRBV25-1 and TRBJ2-7, with D perhaps TRBD1 or TRBD2 (5 bases each). Per germline, CDR1 MGHDK and CDR2 SYGVNS. The CDR3 length is 16 residues. The V gene lost 2 bases and the J gene lost 2 bases, with 16 bases spanning the gap. For the CDR3, the DNA is TGTGCCAGCAGTGAAACCTCCGGAGGACAACCCTACGAGCAGTACTTC. This codes for CASSETSGGQPYEQYF.

The chain links TRBV28 to TRBJ1-4, with D maybe TRBD1 (6 bases). Trimming took 6 bases from V and 8 from J, leaving 16 bases between them. Looked up from germline, CDR1 is MDHEN and CDR2 is SYDVKM. The length of the CDR3 is 14 residues. The DNA of the CDR3 is TGTGCCAGCAGGAACAGGGTGGTAAGCGAAAAACTGTTTTTT. Translation: CASRNRVVSEKLFF.